This T cell receptor beta chain was obtained from a study of shared clonotypes between healthy human individuals. Points from the study as a whole: Relative to memory subsets, naive subsets generally showed larger estimated richness.

TCRdb's table, derived via immunoSEQ multiplex PCR, lists solely in-frame clones and lacks some. The table includes a few million clones, approximately 94% detected once. The healthy adult donors were HIV-negative and reported no recent acute infections or vaccinations. A note on this clone: Its antigen is undetermined.

CDR3 length: 15 amino acids. Between the trimmed V and J ends, which lost 0 bases and 3 bases, there was a span of 12 bases. The germline V gene encodes CDR1 MGHRA and CDR2 YSYEKL. The rearrangement joins TRBV4-1 to TRBJ2-7, with D perhaps matching TRBD1 (5 bases). The TCR comes from a man in his late teens or twenties in good health. Material: naive CD4+ T cells sorted from blood. Subset described: CD45RA+ positively selected. DNA for the CDR3: TGCGCCAGCAGCCAAGACCCGACAGCGATCTACGAGCAGTACTTC. This codes for CASSQDPTAIYEQYF.